A selection of T cell receptor beta chains follows, all from one sample in a study of cytomegalovirus exposure and HLA in healthy donors. The method was immunoSEQ multiplex PCR; TCRdb's version includes in-frame clones alone and lacks a portion of them. The sample lists hundreds of thousands of clones; about three quarters were seen once. Material for sequencing was PBMCs. The source of these receptors is a man aged 35 to 55 in good health and CMV-seronegative. The CDR3 runs from the conserved cysteine through the conserved F or W.

TRBV7-9,CSSSLIPGTGEETQYF
TRBV10-3,CAISELAVQQSNQPQHF
TRBV6-4,CASSLYFYNEQFF
TRBV9,CASSVEGTRIYEQYF
TRBV9,CASSPQGGSHEQYF
TRBV2,CASSEANRADEQFF
TRBV5-1,CASSISGGAVNEQFF
TRBV18,CASSPSGPNYGYTF
TRBV29-1,CSVEGDRGLAYEQYF
TRBV5-4,CASSPMTGDGTDTQYF